The subject of this entry is one T cell receptor (beta chain). The junction departs from germline at one end; a sequencing error may be responsible. Germline-derived CDR1 and CDR2 are LNHNV and YYDKDF (reference sequence). The length of the CDR3 is 11 residues. This entry comes from a study of blood T cell repertoires in COVID-19. Per the authors' pipeline: Researchers report that nucleated cell counts were estimated from reference gene primer amplification. Assay used: immunoSEQ multiplex PCR; TCRdb lists only in-frame clones, some missing. The D gene and trimming were derived from the DNA, and the V and J assignments and clone size from that table. Among under 65,000 clones listed, approximately 90% were seen once.

The specimen sequenced was peripheral blood. V gene TRBV15 combines with J gene TRBJ1-1; no definite D call. This receptor was obtained from a man aged 50-59 years with acute or convalescent COVID-19. CDR3 residues: CATSRDRRVNF. DNA of the CDR3: TGTGCCACCAGCAGAGATCGCCGGGTCAACTTT.